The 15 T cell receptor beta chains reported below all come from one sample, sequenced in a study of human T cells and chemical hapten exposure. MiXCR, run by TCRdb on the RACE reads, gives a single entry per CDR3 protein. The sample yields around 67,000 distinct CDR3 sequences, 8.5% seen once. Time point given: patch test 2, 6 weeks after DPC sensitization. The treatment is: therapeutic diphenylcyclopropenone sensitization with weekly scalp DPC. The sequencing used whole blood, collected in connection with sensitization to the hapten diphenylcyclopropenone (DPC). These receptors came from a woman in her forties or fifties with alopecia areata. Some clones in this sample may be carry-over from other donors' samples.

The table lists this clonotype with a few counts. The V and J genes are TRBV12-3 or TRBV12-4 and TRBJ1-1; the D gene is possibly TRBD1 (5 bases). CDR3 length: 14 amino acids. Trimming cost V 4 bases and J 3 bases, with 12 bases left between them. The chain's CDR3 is CASSYDRGDTEAFF. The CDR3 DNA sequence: TGTGCCAGCAGTTATGACCGAGGGGACACTGAAGCTTTCTTT.

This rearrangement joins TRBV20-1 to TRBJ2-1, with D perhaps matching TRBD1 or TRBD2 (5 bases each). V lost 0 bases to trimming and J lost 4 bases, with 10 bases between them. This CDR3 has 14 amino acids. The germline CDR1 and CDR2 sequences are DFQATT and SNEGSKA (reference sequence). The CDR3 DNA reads TGCAGTGCTAGAGATACGGGACCGTACAATGAGCAGTTCTTC. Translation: CSARDTGPYNEQFF.

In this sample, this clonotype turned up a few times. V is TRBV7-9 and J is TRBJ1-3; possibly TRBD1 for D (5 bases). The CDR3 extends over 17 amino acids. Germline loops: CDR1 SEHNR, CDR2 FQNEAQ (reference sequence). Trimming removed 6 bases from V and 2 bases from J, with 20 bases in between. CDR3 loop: CASRPMGLPSPGNTIYF. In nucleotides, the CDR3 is TGTGCCAGCAGGCCGATGGGACTACCCTCCCCTGGAAACACCATATATTTT. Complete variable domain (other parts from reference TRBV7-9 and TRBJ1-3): DTGVSQNPRHKITKRGQNVTFRCDPISEHNRLYWYRQTLGQGPEFLTYFQNEAQLEKSRLLSDRFSAERPKGSFSTLEIQRTEQGDSAMYLCASRPMGLPSPGNTIYFGEGSWLTVV.

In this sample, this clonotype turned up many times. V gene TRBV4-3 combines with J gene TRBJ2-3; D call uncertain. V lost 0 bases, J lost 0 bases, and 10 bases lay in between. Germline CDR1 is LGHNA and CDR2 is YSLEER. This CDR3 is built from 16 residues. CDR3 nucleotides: TGCGCCAGCAGCCAAGACGGCGCGACTAGCACAGATACGCAGTATTTT. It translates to CASSQDGATSTDTQYF.

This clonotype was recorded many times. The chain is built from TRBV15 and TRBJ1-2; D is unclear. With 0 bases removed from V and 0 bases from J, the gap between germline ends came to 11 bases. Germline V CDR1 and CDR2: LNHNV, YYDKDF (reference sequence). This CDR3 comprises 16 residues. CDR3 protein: CATSRDGGAANYGYTF. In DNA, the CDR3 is TGTGCCACCAGCAGAGATGGAGGAGCAGCTAACTATGGCTACACCTTC.

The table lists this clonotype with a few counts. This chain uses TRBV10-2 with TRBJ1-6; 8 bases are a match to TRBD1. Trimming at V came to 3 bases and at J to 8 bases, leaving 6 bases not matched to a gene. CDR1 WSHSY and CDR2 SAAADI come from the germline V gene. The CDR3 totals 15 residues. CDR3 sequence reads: CASSERTGRDSPLHF. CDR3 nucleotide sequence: TGCGCCAGCAGTGAACGGACAGGGCGGGATTCACCCCTCCACTTT.

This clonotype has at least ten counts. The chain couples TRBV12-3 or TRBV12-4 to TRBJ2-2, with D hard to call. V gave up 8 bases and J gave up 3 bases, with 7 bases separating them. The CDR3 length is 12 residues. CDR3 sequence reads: CASSYHTGELFF. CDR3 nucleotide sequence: TGTGCCAGCTCCTATCACACCGGGGAGCTGTTTTTT.

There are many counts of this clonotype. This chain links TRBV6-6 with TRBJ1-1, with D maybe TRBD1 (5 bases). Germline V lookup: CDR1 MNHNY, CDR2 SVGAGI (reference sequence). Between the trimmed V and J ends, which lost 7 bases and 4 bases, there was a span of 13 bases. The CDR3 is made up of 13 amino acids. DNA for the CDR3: TGTGCCAGCACCCCCCGGGGGGTCACTGAAGCTTTCTTT. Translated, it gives CASTPRGVTEAFF.

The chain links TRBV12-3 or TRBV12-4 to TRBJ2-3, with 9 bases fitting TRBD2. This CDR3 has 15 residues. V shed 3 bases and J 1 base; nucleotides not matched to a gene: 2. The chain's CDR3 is CASSFSGGRTDTQYF. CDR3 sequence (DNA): TGTGCCAGCAGTTTCAGCGGGGGGCGCACAGATACGCAGTATTTT.

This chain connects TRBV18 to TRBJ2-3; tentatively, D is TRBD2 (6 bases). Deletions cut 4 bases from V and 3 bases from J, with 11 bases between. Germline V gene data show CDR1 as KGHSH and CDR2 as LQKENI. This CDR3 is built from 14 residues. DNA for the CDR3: TGTGCCAGCTCACGGACTAAGTCGACAGATACGCAGTATTTT. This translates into CASSRTKSTDTQYF. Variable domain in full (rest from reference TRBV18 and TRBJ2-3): NAGVMQNPRHLVRRRGQEARLRCSPMKGHSHVYWYRQLPEEGLKFMVYLQKENIIDESGMPKERFSAEFPKEGPSILRIQQVVRGDSAAYFCASSRTKSTDTQYFGPGTRLTVL.

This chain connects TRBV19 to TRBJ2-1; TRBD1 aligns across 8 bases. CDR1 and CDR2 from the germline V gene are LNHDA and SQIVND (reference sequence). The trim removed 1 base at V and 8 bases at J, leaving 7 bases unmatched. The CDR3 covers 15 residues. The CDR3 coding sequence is TGTGCCAGTAGTATAGCTACAGGGGGACGGGATGAGCAGTTCTTC. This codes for CASSIATGGRDEQFF.

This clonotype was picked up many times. In nucleotides, the CDR3 is TGCAGCGTTGACCCCGGGGGGGCGAACACCGGGGAGCTGTTTTTT. Translated: CSVDPGGANTGELFF. The V gene is TRBV29-1, the J gene TRBJ2-2; 8 nucleotides match TRBD2. V shed 3 bases and J 0 bases; nucleotides not matched to a gene: 3. Germline lookup yields CDR1 SQVTM and CDR2 ANQGSEA. This CDR3 has 15 residues.

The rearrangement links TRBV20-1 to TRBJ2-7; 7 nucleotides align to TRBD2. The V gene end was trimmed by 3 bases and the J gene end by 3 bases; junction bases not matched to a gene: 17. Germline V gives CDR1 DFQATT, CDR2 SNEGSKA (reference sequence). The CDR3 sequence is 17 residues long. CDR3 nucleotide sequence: TGCAGTGCTAGTAGCAGGGTATCTAGCGGCAAACTCTACGAGCAGTACTTC. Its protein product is CSASSRVSSGKLYEQYF.

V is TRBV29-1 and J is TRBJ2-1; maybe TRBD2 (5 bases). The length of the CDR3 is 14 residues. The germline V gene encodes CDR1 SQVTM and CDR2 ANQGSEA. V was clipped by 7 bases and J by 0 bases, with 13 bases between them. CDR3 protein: CSAQRASSYNEQFF. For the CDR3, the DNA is TGCAGCGCCCAGAGGGCGAGCTCCTACAATGAGCAGTTCTTC.

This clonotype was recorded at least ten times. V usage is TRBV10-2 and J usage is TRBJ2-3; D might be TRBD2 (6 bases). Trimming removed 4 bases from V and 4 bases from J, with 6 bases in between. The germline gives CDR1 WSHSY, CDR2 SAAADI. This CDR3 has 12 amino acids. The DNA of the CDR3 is TGCGCCAGCAGTGGGGGGGCAGATACGCAGTATTTT. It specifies CASSGGADTQYF.